Given below is one T cell receptor (beta chain) in context. The antigen is unknown. Isolation of total RNA was performed on whole blood, with no prior T cell sorting. This entry comes from a study of monozygotic twins with inflammatory bowel disease. Study results and caveats: Healthy co-twins had higher TCRbeta inverse Simpson diversity than their IBD twins.

The CDR3 covers 16 residues. CDR1 DFQATT and CDR2 SNEGSKA come from the germline V gene (reference sequence). Addition of UMIs with a 6-nucleotide sample barcode was achieved by template switching. TCRdb derives one entry per CDR3 protein from the 5' RACE reads, leaving out DNA. Recorded for this sample: over 200,000 distinct CDR3 sequences. The chain combines TRBV20-1 with TRBJ2-1. The specimen sequenced was blood. The TCR comes from a human donor with ulcerative colitis or Crohn's disease, or a healthy co-twin of an affected twin (not recorded which). The CDR3 reads CSASGQVGGLDNEQFF.